This TCR beta chain emerged from a study of blood T cell repertoires in COVID-19. Participants were placed into cohorts based on the clinical history they reported. In Cohort 3, a recovered donor had either two negative PCRs, clearance, or symptom resolution. V lost 5 bases and J lost 6; bases outside the gene matches: 12. Germline-derived CDR1 and CDR2 are LNHDA and SQIVND (reference sequence). This CDR3 comprises 15 residues. Here immunoSEQ multiplex PCR was the method, and the copy in TCRdb shows in-frame clones only, minus some. The sample consists of about 160,000 clones, approximately 81% of them appearing once.

The TCR comes from a woman between 45 and 65 years old who had recovered from COVID-19. The chain has TRBV19 and TRBJ2-7; 8 bases are shared with TRBD1. Material: PBMCs or T cells enriched from blood (not recorded which). In DNA form, the CDR3 reads TGTGCCAGTAGTGTGGGTGGGACAGGTCCCTCCGAGCAGTACTTC. Its translation is CASSVGGTGPSEQYF.